This passage covers 32 T cell receptor beta chains from one sample sequenced in a study of T-cell memory formation after mild COVID-19. TCRdb re-derived calls from the 5' RACE reads in MiXCR, one entry per CDR3 protein. The data hold over 35,000 distinct CDR3 sequences, with 8% to 10% observed a single time. The specimen was PBMCs or a T cell subset sorted from them (not recorded which). These receptors were obtained from an adult woman who had mild COVID-19 (a few samples of this study predate the infection). Cell type and time point are not known.

The chain combines TRBV20-1 with TRBJ2-7; TRBD1 matches at 10 bases. The CDR3 runs to 15 residues. V trimming: 0 bases; J trimming: 7 bases; junction bases outside the gene matches: 9. Germline V gene lookup returns CDR1 DFQATT and CDR2 SNEGSKA (reference sequence). The CDR3 region has the DNA TGCAGTGCTAGAGATGCACGGACAGGGGGGGCGGAGCAGTACTTC. Protein product: CSARDARTGGAEQYF.

This clonotype has just a few counts. This chain uses TRBV30 with TRBJ2-1, with D hard to call. The CDR3 consists of 13 residues. In germline, CDR1 is GTSNPN, CDR2 SVGIG (reference sequence). The germline V and J ends were trimmed by 1 base and 9 bases, with 13 bases remaining between them. The CDR3 region is CAWSDGRKSEQFF. CDR3 sequence (DNA): TGTGCCTGGAGTGACGGGCGTAAGAGTGAGCAGTTCTTC.

The V call is TRBV12-3 or TRBV12-4, the J call TRBJ1-2, with TRBD1 matching 7 bases. V was clipped by 6 bases and J by 4 bases; unmatched bases: 5. This CDR3 has 13 amino acids. DNA of the CDR3: TGTGCCAGCAGCGGGGGACAGAGCTATGGCTACACCTTC. Residues: CASSGGQSYGYTF.

This clonotype was counted a few times. This chain joins TRBV9 and TRBJ2-7; TRBD2 agrees at 11 bases. The germline CDR1 and CDR2 sequences are SGDLS and YYNGEE. After removal of 0 bases from V and 0 bases from J, the junction contained 5 bases not matched to a gene. This CDR3 has 17 residues. Here the CDR3 reads CASSVGGSGGDSYEQYF. CDR3 bases: TGTGCCAGCAGCGTAGGCGGTAGCGGGGGGGACTCCTACGAGCAGTACTTC.

This clonotype is medium-sized. The rearrangement joins TRBV5-1 to TRBJ2-5; TRBD1 matches 8 bases. V trimming: 4 bases; J trimming: 3 bases; junction bases outside the gene matches: 14. The CDR3 has 17 residues. CDR1 is SGHRS, CDR2 YFSETQ, per germline. CDR3 protein: CASSIKGLGQGKETQYF. CDR3 DNA sequence: TGCGCCAGCAGCATAAAAGGACTCGGACAGGGAAAAGAGACCCAGTACTTC. The full variable domain, rest sourced from reference TRBV5-1 and TRBJ2-5, is KAGVTQTPRYLIKTRGQQVTLSCSPISGHRSVSWYQQTPGQGLQFLFEYFSETQRNKGNFPGRFSGRQFSNSRSEMNVSTLELGDSALYLCASSIKGLGQGKETQYFGPGTRLLVL.

The sample holds many counts of this clonotype. The chain recombines TRBV15 with TRBJ2-1, with 7 bases fitting TRBD1. Germline CDR1 is LNHNV and CDR2 is YYDKDF (reference sequence). V lost 4 bases to trimming and J lost 0 bases; unmatched junction nucleotides: 9. This CDR3 spans 17 amino acids. Written as DNA, the CDR3 is TGTGCCACCAGCACCTGGGACAGCGGAAGCTCCTACAATGAGCAGTTCTTC. It translates to CATSTWDSGSSYNEQFF.

This clonotype showed up just a few times. The rearrangement joins TRBV6-6 to TRBJ2-4; D tentatively fits TRBD1 or TRBD2 (5 bases each). Trimming took off 4 bases at V and 11 bases at J, with 12 bases between the two ends. This CDR3 is built from 12 residues. CDR1 is MNHNY and CDR2 is SVGAGI in the germline V gene (reference sequence). DNA for the CDR3: TGTGCCAGCAGTTTATCACCGGGACTTCAGTACTTC. Translated, it gives CASSLSPGLQYF.

This clonotype was counted only a few times. J is TRBJ1-1 and V is TRBV21-1. TRBV21-1 is termed a pseudogene. This CDR3 is 16 amino acids long. The CDR3 bases are TGTGCCAGCAGCCCAAAAGGAGGGGGAGGGAACACTGAAGCTTTCTTT. It translates to CASSPKGGGGNTEAFF.

This sequence joins TRBV5-6 and TRBJ2-3; D call uncertain. CDR1 is SGHDT and CDR2 is YYEEEE in the germline V gene. Trimming left V 1 base short and J 2 bases short, with 11 bases between. The CDR3 covers 15 residues. The CDR3 spells CASSLFAHNTDTQYF. In nucleotides, the CDR3 is TGTGCCAGCAGCTTGTTTGCCCACAACACAGATACGCAGTATTTT.

The gene calls are TRBV15 and TRBJ1-4; D gene unclear. CDR3 length: 14 residues. V dropped 0 bases and J dropped 8 bases, with 10 bases sitting between them. CDR1 and CDR2 (germline): LNHNV, YYDKDF (reference sequence). The CDR3 sequence: CATSRDRGAEKLFF. The CDR3 region has the DNA TGTGCCACCAGCAGAGATAGAGGCGCGGAAAAACTGTTTTTT.

At least ten counts were recorded for this clonotype. The chain joins TRBV7-2 to TRBJ2-3; D gene unclear. The CDR3 loop spans 12 amino acids. Trimming cost V 8 bases and J 0 bases, with 6 bases left between them. CDR1 is SGHTA, CDR2 FQGNSA, per germline. The CDR3 loop reads CASADSTDTQYF. The DNA for the CDR3 is TGTGCCAGCGCGGACAGCACAGATACGCAGTATTTT.

This clonotype was recorded many times. V and J are TRBV6-5 and TRBJ2-7, with 11 bases fitting TRBD2. With V trimmed by 5 bases and J by 0 bases, 6 bases remained unmatched. The germline V gene encodes CDR1 MNHEY and CDR2 SVGAGI. CDR3 length: 16 amino acids. CDR3 sequence reads: CASSNTGLAASYEQYF. The CDR3 nucleotides are TGTGCCAGCAGTAACACGGGACTAGCGGCCTCCTACGAGCAGTACTTC.

This clonotype showed up many times. This sequence joins TRBV7-2 and TRBJ2-3, with D possibly matching TRBD2 (5 bases). CDR3 length equals 15 residues. Between the trimmed V and J ends, which lost 4 bases and 2 bases, there was a span of 13 bases. The germline V gene has CDR1 SGHTA and CDR2 FQGNSA. The DNA for the CDR3 is TGTGCCAGCAGCTATCTCCCCGGGATCACAGATACGCAGTATTTT. Translation gives CASSYLPGITDTQYF.

The V call is TRBV5-6, the J call TRBJ2-1, with 8 bases lining up with TRBD1. In germline, CDR1 is SGHDT, CDR2 YYEEEE. V was clipped by 0 bases and J by 8 bases; unmatched bases: 4. This CDR3 comprises 14 residues. CDR3 region: CASSLGTGNHEQFF. As DNA, the CDR3 is TGTGCCAGCAGCTTGGGGACAGGGAATCATGAGCAGTTCTTC.

This sequence joins TRBV12-3 or TRBV12-4 and TRBJ2-1; TRBD2 matches at 12 bases. V trimming: 6 bases; J trimming: 3 bases; junction bases outside the gene matches: 3. This CDR3 is built from 15 residues. This CDR3 is CASRSSGGDYNEQFF. CDR3 nucleotide sequence: TGTGCCAGCAGATCTAGCGGGGGGGACTACAATGAGCAGTTCTTC.

Many counts were recorded for this clonotype. The chain couples TRBV27 to TRBJ2-7; D unresolved. Germline V gives CDR1 MNHEY, CDR2 SMNVEV (reference sequence). V dropped 2 bases and J dropped 0 bases, with 14 bases sitting between them. The CDR3 length is 16 residues. CDR3: CASSLVADLRSYEQYF. CDR3 coding DNA: TGTGCCAGCAGTTTAGTGGCAGACCTGCGCTCCTACGAGCAGTACTTC.

The rearrangement joins TRBV30 to TRBJ2-5, with 13 bases matching TRBD2. CDR3 length equals 16 residues. Germline V gene data show CDR1 as GTSNPN and CDR2 as SVGIG (reference sequence). The J segment lost 5 bases and the V segment lost 4 bases, leaving 10 bases of the junction unmatched. The CDR3 sequence: CAWTLGLAGEGETQYF. In DNA form, the CDR3 reads TGTGCCTGGACCCTAGGACTAGCGGGAGAAGGGGAGACCCAGTACTTC.

This clonotype has at least ten counts. The chain links TRBV5-8 to TRBJ1-6; D is possibly TRBD1 (5 bases). The CDR3 contains 16 residues. Germline-derived CDR1 and CDR2 are SGHTS and YDEGEE. Between the trimmed V and J ends, which lost 4 bases and 8 bases, there was a span of 19 bases. The CDR3 DNA sequence: TGTGCCAGCAGCGACAGTAATATTTCCCCCGATTCACCCCTCCACTTT. This encodes CASSDSNISPDSPLHF.

This clonotype appeared a few times. The chain is built from TRBV20-1 and TRBJ2-3, with TRBD2 identical over 7 bases. J lost 6 bases, V lost 3 bases, and 6 bases had no gene match. Germline V lookup: CDR1 DFQATT, CDR2 SNEGSKA (reference sequence). There are 13 residues in the CDR3. CDR3 bases: TGCAGTGCTAGGACTAGCACGTCGGATACGCAGTATTTT. Protein product: CSARTSTSDTQYF.

This clonotype showed up many times. The chain carries TRBV20-1 and TRBJ2-1; the match to TRBD2 covers 15 bases. The CDR3 spans 12 residues. The germline V gene encodes CDR1 DFQATT and CDR2 SNEGSKA (reference sequence). The ends lost 3 bases at V and 12 bases at J; junction bases unmatched: 0. CDR3 DNA: TGCAGTGCTAGGGGACTAGCGGGGGGGCAGTTCTTC. It yields the protein CSARGLAGGQFF.

This clonotype was detected a few times. The rearrangement links TRBV6-5 to TRBJ1-4; D is uncertain. The CDR3 consists of 14 residues. V was shortened by 4 bases and J by 7 bases, with 13 bases between the two germline ends. Germline V CDR1 and CDR2: MNHEY, SVGAGI. The CDR3 nucleotides are TGTGCCAGCAGTTTACAGAAGCAGTTTGAAAAACTGTTTTTT. Its translation: CASSLQKQFEKLFF.

In DNA form, the CDR3 reads TGTGCCAGCAGCGGACAGGGCATTACGCCAGGTCTCTCGGCAGATACGCAGTATTTT. Translated, it gives CASSGQGITPGLSADTQYF. This chain links TRBV28 with TRBJ2-3; 8 nucleotides line up with TRBD1. The ends lost 6 bases at V and 4 bases at J; junction bases unmatched: 21. Germline V gene sequence: CDR1 MDHEN, CDR2 SYDVKM. The CDR3 extends over 19 amino acids.

The rearrangement links TRBV20-1 to TRBJ2-7; D is unclear. Looked up from germline, CDR1 is DFQATT and CDR2 is SNEGSKA (reference sequence). The CDR3 totals 11 residues. V shed 6 bases and J shed 8 bases, with 14 bases lying between them. The CDR3 protein is CSAAHVGKQYF. The CDR3 DNA reads TGCAGTGCCGCCCACGTAGGGAAGCAGTACTTC.

This clonotype was seen a few times. The V gene is TRBV18, the J gene TRBJ2-1; 13 bases align to TRBD2. J was trimmed by 5 bases and V by 5 bases; bases with no gene match: 3. Germline assignment: CDR1 KGHSH and CDR2 LQKENI. CDR3 size: 15 residues. CDR3 amino acids: CASSTSGGANNEQFF. CDR3 in DNA: TGTGCCAGCTCAACTAGCGGGGGGGCCAACAATGAGCAGTTCTTC.

This clonotype was observed a handful of times. The gene calls are TRBV27 and TRBJ1-2; maybe TRBD1 (5 bases). The CDR3 contains 13 residues. Germline assignment: CDR1 MNHEY and CDR2 SMNVEV (reference sequence). V was cut by 2 bases and J by 6 bases, with 10 bases left in between. CDR3 in amino acids: CASSLSRVDGYTF. As DNA, the CDR3 is TGTGCCAGCAGTTTAAGCAGGGTTGATGGCTACACCTTC.

The chain uses TRBV24-1 and TRBJ2-3, with D hard to call. Trimming shortened V by 4 bases and J by 9 bases, and 13 bases separated the two germline ends. CDR3 length: 13 amino acids. Germline assignment: CDR1 KGHDR and CDR2 SFDVKD. The CDR3 DNA follows: TGTGCCACCAGTGACGGCGCGTTCGACACGCAGTATTTT. Its translation: CATSDGAFDTQYF.

This clonotype was detected ten times or more. V is TRBV5-1 and J is TRBJ2-7; D remains ambiguous. The germline gives CDR1 SGHRS, CDR2 YFSETQ. Trimming shortened V by 0 bases and J by 1 base, and 8 bases separated the two germline ends. The CDR3 totals 14 residues. In DNA, the CDR3 is TGCGCCAGCAGCTTGGCGGGTCGATCCTACGAGCAGTACTTC. This encodes CASSLAGRSYEQYF.

For this clonotype: One base away lies a much larger clone, so this may be a sequencing read error. The genes are TRBV7-2 and TRBJ1-1; D not resolved. This CDR3 has 14 residues. From germline, CDR1 is SGHTA and CDR2 FQGNSA. CDR3 loop: CASILGGSGTEAFF. The DNA of the CDR3 is TGTGCCAGCATCTTAGGAGGAAGCGGGACTGAAGCTTTCTTT.

The chain is built from TRBV12-3 or TRBV12-4 and TRBJ1-5; D gene uncertain. Deletions cut 7 bases from V and 5 bases from J, with 9 bases between. CDR3 size: 12 residues. The CDR3 DNA sequence: TGTGCCAGCACCCTGGCTTATCAGCCCCAGCATTTT. Translated: CASTLAYQPQHF.

This clonotype has more than one count but fewer than ten. V usage is TRBV7-9 and J usage is TRBJ1-4, with 9 bases lining up with TRBD1. The CDR3 length is 14 residues. V dropped 6 bases and J dropped 4; count of bases not matched to a gene: 3. Germline CDR1 reads SEHNR; CDR2 reads FQNEAQ (reference sequence). The CDR3 nucleotides read TGTGCCAGCAGGTCGGACAGGGGTAATGAAAAACTGTTTTTT. It yields the protein CASRSDRGNEKLFF.

This clonotype showed up many times. V is TRBV5-1 and J is TRBJ2-4; 8 bases agree with TRBD1. CDR3 length: 15 amino acids. Germline V gene data show CDR1 as SGHRS and CDR2 as YFSETQ. Unmatched junction bases numbered 5, after V lost 4 bases and J lost 2 bases. The CDR3 nucleotides read TGCGCCAGCAGCCTGACAGGGGTATCCAAAAACATTCAGTACTTC. Translated, it gives CASSLTGVSKNIQYF. The full variable domain, rest sourced from reference TRBV5-1 and TRBJ2-4, is KAGVTQTPRYLIKTRGQQVTLSCSPISGHRSVSWYQQTPGQGLQFLFEYFSETQRNKGNFPGRFSGRQFSNSRSEMNVSTLELGDSALYLCASSLTGVSKNIQYFGAGTRLSVL.

The chain couples TRBV9 to TRBJ2-1; D unclear. Per germline, CDR1 SGDLS and CDR2 YYNGEE. The CDR3 sequence is 14 residues long. Trimming cost V 0 bases and J 5 bases, with 9 bases left between them. The chain's CDR3 is CASSVAPPNNEQFF. As DNA, the CDR3 is TGTGCCAGCAGCGTAGCCCCCCCCAACAATGAGCAGTTCTTC.